One sample yielded the 8 T cell receptor beta chains listed below, sequenced in a study of Ad26.COV2.S vaccination and SARS-CoV-2 variants. Profiling relied on immunoSEQ multiplex PCR, and the TCRdb table lists in-frame clones only, not all of them. The sample records about 350,000 clones, 88% being singletons. Treatment defined: approximately 18 received Ad26.COV2.S at low or high dose, single or two shots; about five received placebo; per-sample allocation not given. The study sampled participants on day 63 after the first vaccine or placebo injection. The material was peripheral blood, obtained in a trial of Ad26.COV2.S vaccine versus placebo. Source of these receptors: a person aged 18-65 years who received the Ad26.COV2.S COVID-19 vaccine or a placebo.

V is TRBV19 and J is TRBJ2-1, with 9 bases that match TRBD1. V shed 3 bases, J shed 9 bases, and the junction held 9 bases outside the gene matches. Germline CDR1 and CDR2: LNHDA and SQIVND (reference sequence). This CDR3 region has 15 residues. The CDR3 bases are TGTGCCAGTAGTATTTATACAGGGGGCCTTGGTGAGCAGTTCTTC. Amino acids: CASSIYTGGLGEQFF.

V is TRBV6-4 and J is TRBJ2-1, with D tentatively TRBD1 (5 bases). The CDR3 covers 16 residues. Per the germline V gene, CDR1 is MRHNA and CDR2 is SNTAGT. V was shortened by 1 base and J by 8 bases, with 18 bases between the two germline ends. The CDR3 protein is CASSDWGGKTPDEQFF. The CDR3 DNA reads as TGTGCCAGCAGTGACTGGGGCGGTAAAACCCCAGATGAGCAGTTCTTC.

The gene calls are TRBV27 and TRBJ1-5; tentative D call: TRBD1 (5 bases). The CDR3 covers 15 residues. Looked up from germline, CDR1 is MNHEY and CDR2 is SMNVEV (reference sequence). With 5 bases removed from V and 3 bases from J, the gap between germline ends came to 14 bases. The CDR3 reads CASSSWDGVNQPQHF. The CDR3 DNA reads TGTGCCAGCAGTAGTTGGGACGGTGTCAATCAGCCCCAGCATTTT.

This sequence joins TRBV27 and TRBJ1-2, with TRBD1 as a possible D gene (5 bases). Germline loops: CDR1 MNHEY, CDR2 SMNVEV (reference sequence). V was shortened by 10 bases and J by 7 bases, with 19 bases between the two germline ends. The CDR3 runs 13 residues. The CDR3 coding sequence is TGTGCCACCGGGACCCCGGGACTGGCTGGCTACACCTTC. Translation gives CATGTPGLAGYTF.

The gene calls are TRBV10-3 and TRBJ1-3; perhaps TRBD1 as D (5 bases). The germline V gene has CDR1 ENHRY and CDR2 SYGVKD. With 8 bases removed from V and 0 bases from J, the gap between germline ends came to 14 bases. This CDR3 contains 15 residues. CDR3 nucleotide sequence: TGTGCCATCTGGGCAGGGCCCAGCTCTGGAAACACCATATATTTT. Its translation is CAIWAGPSSGNTIYF.

The V and J genes are TRBV4-3 and TRBJ2-3; TRBD1 aligns across 9 bases. Germline V CDR1 and CDR2: LGHNA, YSLEER. The CDR3 length is 19 residues. The junction had 13 bases not matched to a gene; V was cut back by 2 bases and J by 1 base. DNA of the CDR3: TGCGCCAGCAGCCAATCTCCGGGACAGGGAGTGAAGGGCACAGATACGCAGTATTTT. Translation gives CASSQSPGQGVKGTDTQYF.

V and J are TRBV18 and TRBJ1-1; D gene ambiguous. The germline V gene encodes CDR1 KGHSH and CDR2 LQKENI. This CDR3 contains 12 residues. V lost 4 bases, J lost 5 bases, and 8 bases lay in between. For the CDR3, the DNA is TGTGCCAGCTCACAAGGTAGTACTGAAGCTTTCTTT. Its protein product is CASSQGSTEAFF. The entire variable domain, with the rest obtained from reference TRBV18 and TRBJ1-1, is as follows: NAGVMQNPRHLVRRRGQEARLRCSPMKGHSHVYWYRQLPEEGLKFMVYLQKENIIDESGMPKERFSAEFPKEGPSILRIQQVVRGDSAAYFCASSQGSTEAFFGQGTRLTVV.

The chain employs TRBV5-1 and TRBJ2-3, with D tentatively TRBD2 (6 bases). Germline assignment: CDR1 SGHRS and CDR2 YFSETQ. This CDR3 has 15 residues. V was cut by 5 bases and J by 6 bases, with 19 bases left in between. The CDR3 bases are TGCGCCAGCAGTACGGGACTCACTTTGTCGGATACGCAGTATTTT. Protein sequence: CASSTGLTLSDTQYF.